This T cell receptor beta chain was obtained from a study of blood T cells in healthy people across ages. V shed 0 bases and J 6 bases; nucleotides not matched to a gene: 8. CDR1 MNHEY and CDR2 SVGAGI come from the germline V gene. This CDR3 is 15 amino acids long. Primers used in a second PCR of roughly 6 to 12 cycles were a sample-barcoded 5' primer and a J-beta primer mix. All cDNA molecules were each tagged by a template-switch adaptor with 12 random nucleotides. A single record per CDR3 protein comes from TCRdb applying MiXCR to the 5' RACE reads. The sample yields roughly 1,800,000 distinct CDR3 sequences, about 50% seen once. Notes on this clonotype: Its antigen is not identified.

At least 5 micrograms of total RNA were extracted per sample. Study results and limitations: Diversity of TCR beta per million T cells declined in a roughly linear way with age. TCR beta diversity correlated strongly with naive T cell percentage.

The sample comprised blood. The V gene is TRBV6-5, the J gene TRBJ2-7; TRBD1 matches at 7 bases. The receptor's source is a woman between 40 and 50 years old in good health. Here the CDR3 reads CASSYSFGTVTEQYF. Written as DNA, the CDR3 is TGTGCCAGCAGTTACTCGTTTGGGACAGTGACCGAGCAGTACTTC.